This T cell receptor beta chain emerged from a study of sequential checkpoint blockade in melanoma. Turning to the study itself: TCRbeta immunosequencing was performed on DNA from 85 to 100 pretreatment melanoma tumor samples. Some 22 patients had tumor biopsies before treatment and at week 13. Study conclusions and caveats: For nivolumab-first patients, baseline tumor clonality was associated with response.

The V and J ends lost 3 bases and 5 bases, in that order; junction bases with no gene match: 6. CDR1 and CDR2 (germline): GTSNPN, SVGIG (reference sequence). This CDR3 is 14 amino acids long. Treatment given: randomized to nivolumab then ipilimumab (arm A) or the reverse (arm B). Comments on this clone: What it binds is not known.

This table comes from immunoSEQ multiplex PCR, and its TCRdb copy is limited to in-frame clones, with some not included. The table records nearly 4,000 clones, over 15% of them present only once. The chain joins TRBV30 to TRBJ1-5; 8 bases align to TRBD1. The sample was tumor tissue (inferred from file names), taken from a patient given nivolumab and ipilimumab in sequence. The sequence derives from a human patient with melanoma. Some clones in this sample may be carry-over from other donors' samples. The CDR3 loop is CAWSQGAGDQPQHF. DNA for the CDR3: TGTGCCTGGAGCCAGGGGGCCGGTGATCAGCCCCAGCATTTT.